This T cell receptor (beta chain) was captured in a study of monozygotic twins with inflammatory bowel disease. Study-wide results and limits: A single strong IBD-associated signal or clonotype was not supported by the findings. Differing immunosuppressive treatments may have added variability to patient repertoires. Using the inverse Simpson index, IBD patients had lower TCRbeta diversity than healthy co-twins.

The CDR3 loop spans 13 amino acids. Germline CDR1 LNHNV, CDR2 YYDKDF (reference sequence). Making cDNA involved eight separate reactions per sample. TCRdb re-called the 5' RACE reads and gives one entry per CDR3 protein, without DNA. The sample table includes about 350,000 distinct CDR3 sequences. Worth noting for this clonotype: Its specificity is not known.

The chain couples TRBV15 to TRBJ1-2. Sequenced sample: blood. The clonotype comes from a human donor with ulcerative colitis or Crohn's disease, or a healthy co-twin of an affected twin (not recorded which). CDR3 residues: CATSGQMAYGYTF.